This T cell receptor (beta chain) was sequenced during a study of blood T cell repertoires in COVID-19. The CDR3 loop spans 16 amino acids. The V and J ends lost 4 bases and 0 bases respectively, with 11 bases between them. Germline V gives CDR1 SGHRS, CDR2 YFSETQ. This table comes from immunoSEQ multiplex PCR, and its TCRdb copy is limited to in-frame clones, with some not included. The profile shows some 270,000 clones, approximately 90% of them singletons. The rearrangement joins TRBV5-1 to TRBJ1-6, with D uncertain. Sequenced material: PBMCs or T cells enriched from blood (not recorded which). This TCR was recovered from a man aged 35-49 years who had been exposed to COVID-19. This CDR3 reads CASSAVLSSYNSPLHF. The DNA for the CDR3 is TGCGCCAGCAGCGCCGTCCTGAGCTCCTATAATTCACCCCTCCACTTT.